Below, one T cell receptor (beta chain) is given with its context. Antigen: not known. The data stem from a study of T cell repertoires in cytomegalovirus infection. The wider study: HLA-B-restricted CMV epitopes that are well studied, plus recently identified HLA-C-restricted ones, were used by the study. Indications of both CMV infection and matching HLA type were provided by public TCR beta signatures. General study points: Identification of carriers of CMV plus the relevant HLA was achieved through cumulative public TCR beta family frequency. It was HLA-C-restricted CMV-specific TCR beta clonotypes that dominated the response ex vivo.

TCRdb passed the reads through MiXCR, listing each CDR3 protein once. The repertoire has a few hundred thousand distinct CDR3 sequences, roughly a fifth of them found once; the top ten carry roughly a fifth. The clonotype was recovered from a human donor in good health (CMV status not recorded). Some clones in this sample may be carry-over from other donors' samples. The material was cultured PBMCs, obtained from culture after CMV antigen stimulation.

The DNA of the CDR3 is TGTGCCAGCAGCTTGGACTCGGGGTACTCTGGAAACACCATATATTTT. It specifies CASSLDSGYSGNTIYF. This chain connects TRBV5-4 to TRBJ1-3; D is undetermined. The CDR3 has 16 residues. Germline V gives CDR1 SGHNT, CDR2 YYREEE (reference sequence). V lost 0 bases, J lost 0 bases, and 10 bases lay in between.